These T cell receptor beta chains were read from a single sample in a study of blood T cell repertoires in COVID-19. Sequencing used immunoSEQ multiplex PCR; TCRdb keeps in-frame clones, though not all of them. Altogether tens of thousands of clones are present, almost 90% being singletons, with the ten largest covering 7.5% to 9.5%. Sequencing was done on a sample of peripheral blood. Receptors originate from a woman in her sixties or seventies with acute or convalescent COVID-19. Each CDR3 is given with its conserved first and last residue. D genes are given only for firm matches. Some rows have no size entry. The others give once, few or many, or a class for an expanded clone.

>TRBJ2-7|TRBV7-7|-|once|16
CASSPRHRESSYEQYF
TGTGCTAGCAGCCCCCGCCACAGGGAAAGCTCCTACGAGCAGTACTTC
>TRBJ2-5|TRBV6-5|-|-|11
CASSRLGTQYF
TGTGCCAGCAGTCGACTAGGCACCCAGTACTTC
>TRBJ2-3|TRBV29-1|-|-|10
CSVGHLIQYF
TGCAGCGTAGGACACCTAATCCAGTATTTT
>TRBJ2-2|TRBV6-5|TRBD1|-|14
CASEQGPLTGELFF
TGTGCCAGCGAACAGGGGCCGCTCACCGGGGAGCTGTTTTTT
>TRBJ2-7|TRBV10-2|-|-|13
CASSEIQGIEQYF
TGCGCCAGCAGTGAGATCCAGGGGATCGAGCAGTACTTC
>TRBJ2-7|TRBV5-1|TRBD1|-|17
CASSLEMLQGPFYEQYF
TGCGCCAGCAGCTTGGAGATGCTACAGGGGCCCTTCTACGAGCAGTACTTC
>TRBJ2-5|TRBV2|TRBD1|once|14
CASTGDRGNGAQYF
TGTGCCAGCACGGGGGACAGGGGCAATGGGGCCCAGTACTTC
>TRBJ2-1|TRBV4-1|TRBD1|-|18
CASSHDTSRGTGPNEQFF
TGCGCCAGCAGCCACGATACATCCCGGGGGACAGGGCCAAATGAGCAGTTCTTC
>TRBJ2-2|TRBV9|-|-|15
CASSDRGATGGELFF
TGTGCCAGCAGTGATCGGGGGGCGACGGGCGGGGAGCTGTTTTTT
>TRBJ1-5|TRBV20-1|TRBD1|-|15
CSASRQGGGNQPQHF
TGCAGTGCTAGTCGACAGGGGGGAGGCAATCAGCCCCAGCATTTT
>TRBJ1-1|TRBV18|-|-|14
CASSNREGGTEAFF
TGTGCCAGCTCTAACAGGGAGGGCGGGACTGAAGCTTTCTTT
>TRBJ1-5|TRBV5-1|-|-|15
CASSLMGDRNQPQHF
TGCGCCAGCAGCTTGATGGGAGATCGCAATCAGCCCCAGCATTTT
>TRBJ2-7|TRBV5-6|TRBD1|-|15
CASSLDTGGISGQYF
TGTGCCAGCAGCTTGGATACAGGGGGGATATCCGGGCAGTACTTC
>TRBJ1-6|TRBV15|-|-|15
CATSRDRAAESPLHF
TGTGCCACCAGCAGAGACAGGGCTGCGGAATCACCCCTCCACTTT
>TRBJ1-1|TRBV5-4|-|-|13
CASSLENRDLAFF
TGTGCCAGCAGCTTGGAAAACAGGGATTTGGCTTTCTTT
>TRBJ1-4|TRBV7-9|TRBD1|-|15
CASSAGTEKNEKLFF
TGTGCCAGCAGCGCCGGGACAGAAAAAAATGAAAAACTGTTTTTT
>TRBJ2-3|TRBV5-1|TRBD2|-|16
CASSLGTRGSTDTQYF
TGCGCCAGCAGCTTGGGGACTAGAGGTAGCACAGATACGCAGTATTTT
>TRBJ2-7|TRBV25-1|TRBD1|-|17
CASSEASGQANPYEQYF
TGTGCCAGCAGTGAGGCCTCCGGACAGGCAAATCCCTACGAGCAGTACTTC
>TRBJ1-4|TRBV6-1|-|-|16
CASSEVYRRTNEKLFF
TGTGCCAGCAGTGAAGTGTATCGCAGAACTAATGAAAAACTGTTTTTT
>TRBJ1-5|TRBV6-1|-|-|15
CASSEAGGFNQPQHF
TGTGCCAGCAGTGAGGCGGGGGGCTTCAATCAGCCCCAGCATTTT
>TRBJ2-5|TRBV4-1|-|-|16
CASSQVTGTPKETQYF
TGCGCCAGCAGCCAGGTAACCGGGACACCGAAAGAGACCCAGTACTTC
>TRBJ1-5|TRBV19|-|-|15
CASSIDRVGNQPQHF
TGTGCCAGTAGTATAGACAGGGTCGGCAATCAGCCCCAGCATTTT
>TRBJ2-3|TRBV7-3|-|-|15
CASSLGLAGTDTQYF
TGTGCCAGCAGCTTAGGTCTGGCGGGCACAGATACGCAGTATTTT
>TRBJ1-1|TRBV29-1|-|-|12
CSVEVGGAGNFF
TGCAGCGTTGAAGTCGGCGGGGCTGGGAACTTCTTT